A selection of T cell receptor beta chains follows, all from one sample in a study of blood T cells in healthy people across ages. TCRdb processed the 5' RACE reads anew with MiXCR; each CDR3 protein has one entry. The sample holds 700,000 to 950,000 distinct CDR3 sequences; more than 45% are singletons and the top ten take 22%. The specimen was blood. All receptors derive from a man aged 25 to 40 in good health. The CDR3 runs from the conserved cysteine through the conserved F or W. A D gene is named only where the DNA matches it firmly. Clone size, where shown, is once, few, many, or a class for clones that have expanded.

j_call v_call d_call clone_size cdr3_nt cdr3_aa
TRBJ2-3 TRBV7-9 . . TGTGCCAGCAGCGGGACCGGGGTGGCGCAGTATTTT CASSGTGVAQYF
TRBJ2-7 TRBV6-6 . . TGTGCCAGCAGTTACTCGAACAGTGGGGCAAACGAGCAGTACTTC CASSYSNSGANEQYF
TRBJ2-2 TRBV12-5 . few TGTGCTAGTGGTTTGGTAGCCTTTGGGCTTCCAAACACCGGGGAGCTGTTTTTT CASGLVAFGLPNTGELFF
TRBJ1-1 TRBV4-3 . . TGCGCCAGCAGCCCAGATTTTTCGGAGGTGAACACTGAAGCTTTCTTT CASSPDFSEVNTEAFF
TRBJ2-5 TRBV7-8 . . TGTGCCAGCAGCTTAAGAAAGGAGACCCAGTACTTC CASSLRKETQYF
TRBJ2-1 TRBV6-2/TRBV6-3 . few TGTGCCAGCAGTTCTCCGCGGGACAATGAGCAGTTCTTC CASSSPRDNEQFF
TRBJ2-7 TRBV5-6 . . TGTGCCAGCAGCTTGGCCAGAAGCGCCTTCTTGAGCGAGCAGTACTTC CASSLARSAFLSEQYF
TRBJ2-7 TRBV5-1 . . TGCGCCAGCGGGGGGTGGTCGGGGACCCACGAGCAGTACTTC CASGGWSGTHEQYF
TRBJ1-5 TRBV6-6 . . TGTGCCAGCAGGACGGGCGTTCGCAATCAGCCCCAGCATTTT CASRTGVRNQPQHF
TRBJ2-7 TRBV6-5 . once TGTGCCAGCAGGATTGGGGGCTCGGTCGACTACGAGCAGTACTTC CASRIGGSVDYEQYF
TRBJ1-2 TRBV7-2 . . TGTGCCAGCAGCCTTTCACAGGCAGGCTACACCTTC CASSLSQAGYTF
TRBJ2-1 TRBV4-2 . . TGTGCCAGCAGGAAAAGCGAAACCTACAATGAGCAGTTCTTC CASRKSETYNEQFF
TRBJ2-7 TRBV5-1 . . TGCGCCAGCAGCCATGGGTCTTCGACCACCAACGGCGAGCAGTACTTC CASSHGSSTTNGEQYF
TRBJ2-1 TRBV4-2 . few TGTGCCAGCAGCCAACCGACCGGGGGAAGCTCCTACAATGAGCAGTTCTTC CASSQPTGGSSYNEQFF
TRBJ2-1 TRBV11-1 . once TGTGCCAGCAGCTTCGGGAGAGGTTCCTACAATGAGCAGTTCTTC CASSFGRGSYNEQFF
TRBJ2-7 TRBV13 TRBD2 . TGTGCCAGCAGCCTGGGACTAGCGGGAGGAGGCATCTACGAGCAGTACTTC CASSLGLAGGGIYEQYF
TRBJ1-5 TRBV4-2 TRBD1 . TGTGCCAGCAGCCAAGGAGGACAGGGTCGTCAGCCCCAGCATTTT CASSQGGQGRQPQHF
TRBJ2-5 TRBV11-2 . few TGTGCCAGCAGCCCACGAACCGGGGGAATTTTAGAGACCCAGTACTTC CASSPRTGGILETQYF
TRBJ2-3 TRBV11-2 TRBD2 . TGTGCCAGCAGCCCAGGACTAGCCGAATTCACAGATACGCAGTATTTT CASSPGLAEFTDTQYF
TRBJ2-4 TRBV11-2 . few TGTGCCAGCAGCTTGGCGGGAGCCAAAAACATTCAGTACTTC CASSLAGAKNIQYF
TRBJ2-3 TRBV4-3 . . TGCGCCAGCAGCCAAGATATTTTAGATACGCAGTATTTT CASSQDILDTQYF
TRBJ2-7 TRBV5-1 . once TGCGCCAGCAGCTTGGGCGGGACGGTGAATTACGAGCAGTACTTC CASSLGGTVNYEQYF
TRBJ2-3 TRBV4-3 TRBD2 . TGCGCCAGCAGCCAAGTCCGACTAGCGGGAGCGGATACGCAGTATTTT CASSQVRLAGADTQYF
TRBJ2-7 TRBV7-2 TRBD2 many TGTGCCAGCAGCATAGATGGCCAACTCGCGGGGGGCTCGATCTACGAGCAGTACTTC CASSIDGQLAGGSIYEQYF
TRBJ2-4 TRBV7-2 . . TGTGCCAGCAGCTACTCCAGGACAGCGGACATTCAGTACTTC CASSYSRTADIQYF
TRBJ2-3 TRBV20-1 . few TGCAGTGCTAGAGGCGGAGGGGATACGCAGTATTTT CSARGGGDTQYF
TRBJ2-2 TRBV20-1 . . TGCAGTGCTAGAGATTCACAGCGTCGCACCGGGGAGCTGTTTTTT CSARDSQRRTGELFF
TRBJ2-1 TRBV27 . . TGTGCCAGCAGATCCGGAGGGGTAAACTCGCAGTTCTTC CASRSGGVNSQFF
TRBJ1-1 TRBV6-6 . . TGTGCCAGCAGTTACGTACAGGTAAACACTGAAGCTTTCTTT CASSYVQVNTEAFF
TRBJ1-1 TRBV20-1 . . TGCAGTGCTAGGACGGGGATTTATGAAGCTTTCTTT CSARTGIYEAFF
TRBJ1-2 TRBV5-1 TRBD1 . TGCGCCAGCAGGGAAGGGACAGGGGGCAGCTATGGCTACACCTTC CASREGTGGSYGYTF
TRBJ2-7 TRBV7-9 . . TGTGCCAGCAGCCATACGTCGACACGACACGAGCAGTACTTC CASSHTSTRHEQYF
TRBJ2-3 TRBV27 . . TGTGCCAGCAGTTTCCGGGACGATACGCAGTATTTT CASSFRDDTQYF
TRBJ2-3 TRBV20-1 . . TGCAGTGCTACCGTTCAAGATACGCAGTATTTT CSATVQDTQYF
TRBJ1-6 TRBV27 . . TGTGCCAGCAGTTTACTGACGGGACCTTCACCCCTCCACTTT CASSLLTGPSPLHF
TRBJ2-3 TRBV29-1 . . TGCAGCGTTGTCCTCGGATCAACGGACACAGATACGCAGTATTTT CSVVLGSTDTDTQYF
TRBJ2-1 TRBV11-2 . few TGTGCCAGCAGCTTAAACTCACAGGGTAGGGGGATTTACAATGAGCAGTTCTTC CASSLNSQGRGIYNEQFF
TRBJ2-1 TRBV20-1 . few TGCAGTGCTGGGACCTACAATGAGCAGTTCTTC CSAGTYNEQFF
TRBJ2-3 TRBV10-3 TRBD2 few TGTGCCACCACGGAACGGGGGGGCTCTAGCACAGATACGCAGTATTTT CATTERGGSSTDTQYF
TRBJ2-3 TRBV24-1 TRBD2 . TGTGCCACCAGTGTGGTTGTACGGGAGGGCCCAGATACGCAGTATTTT CATSVVVREGPDTQYF
TRBJ1-5 TRBV29-1 . few TGCAGCGTTGTAGACAGGAATAGCAATCAGCCCCAGCATTTT CSVVDRNSNQPQHF
TRBJ2-3 TRBV7-6 . . TGTGCCAGCAGCTTAGCGCAACAGGGAGGCACAGATACGCAGTATTTT CASSLAQQGGTDTQYF
TRBJ1-4 TRBV4-2 . . TGTGCCAGCAGCCAAGAGTCAAGACTAAACGACGAAAAACTGTTTTTT CASSQESRLNDEKLFF
TRBJ2-5 TRBV4-1 TRBD1 . TGCGCCAGCAGCCAAGCGACAGGGTCCGGGGAGACCCAGTACTTC CASSQATGSGETQYF
TRBJ2-4 TRBV2 . many TGTGCCAGCAGTGATTCCGGGGAACTAGCCAAAAACATTCAGTACTTC CASSDSGELAKNIQYF
TRBJ2-3 TRBV12-3/TRBV12-4 . . TGTGCCAGCGCCAGAACCCTGGGGCCAGGTACGCAGTATTTT CASARTLGPGTQYF
TRBJ2-4 TRBV3-1 TRBD2 . TGTGCCAGCAGCCAAGAAGGCGGGAGACAAAACATTCAGTACTTC CASSQEGGRQNIQYF
TRBJ2-7 TRBV16 . . TGTGCCAGCAGCCATGGACACGGTAGGGTCTACGAGCAGTACTTC CASSHGHGRVYEQYF
TRBJ1-2 TRBV12-3/TRBV12-4 . few TGTGCCAGCAGTCTCACCCGACAGAGTCCATTGGGCTACACCTTC CASSLTRQSPLGYTF
TRBJ2-5 TRBV6-6 . . TGTGCCAGCAGTTACTACTCGCTTGAGACCCAGTACTTC CASSYYSLETQYF
TRBJ1-2 TRBV7-2 . . TGTGCCAGCAGCTTTAGGGCAGCGCCCTATGGCTACACCTTC CASSFRAAPYGYTF
TRBJ1-2 TRBV6-6 . once TGTGCCAGCACAGCAGGGTTTGGCTACACCTTC CASTAGFGYTF
TRBJ2-1 TRBV6-1 . . TGTGCCAGCCTAAGGGCTTACAATGAGCAGTTCTTC CASLRAYNEQFF
TRBJ2-1 TRBV5-1 . few TGCGCCAGCAGCTCTACTATAACCAATGAGCAGTTCTTC CASSSTITNEQFF
TRBJ1-1 TRBV3-1 . . TGTGCCAGCAGCCAATCCTGGGACGCGTACACTGAAGCTTTCTTT CASSQSWDAYTEAFF
TRBJ1-5 TRBV6-5 . once TGTGCCAGCAGAACAGGGTCAAAGCAGCCCCAGCATTTT CASRTGSKQPQHF
TRBJ1-3 TRBV20-1 . . TGCAGTGCTAGAGATGAGGGCAGGGGCGCTTGGGGCACCATATATTTT CSARDEGRGAWGTIYF
TRBJ2-3 TRBV20-1 TRBD1 . TGCAGTGCTCCAACCTCCGGGACAGGGGCGGATACGCAGTATTTT CSAPTSGTGADTQYF